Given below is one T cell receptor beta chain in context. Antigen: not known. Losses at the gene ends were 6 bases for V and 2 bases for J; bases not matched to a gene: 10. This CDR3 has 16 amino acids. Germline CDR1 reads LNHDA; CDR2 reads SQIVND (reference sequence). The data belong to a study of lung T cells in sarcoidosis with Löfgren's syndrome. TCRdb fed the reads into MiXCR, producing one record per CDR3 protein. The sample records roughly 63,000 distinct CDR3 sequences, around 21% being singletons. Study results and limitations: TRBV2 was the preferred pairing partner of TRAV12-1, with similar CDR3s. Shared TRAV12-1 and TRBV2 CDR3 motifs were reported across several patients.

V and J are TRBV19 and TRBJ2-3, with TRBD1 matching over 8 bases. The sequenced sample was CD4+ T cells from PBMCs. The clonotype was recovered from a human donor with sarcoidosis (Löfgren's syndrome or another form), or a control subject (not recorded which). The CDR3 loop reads CASRTTGAMNTDTQYF. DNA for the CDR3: TGTGCCAGTAGAACGACAGGGGCGATGAACACAGATACGCAGTATTTT.